One and the same sample provided the 5 T cell receptor beta chains below, sequenced in a study of T cells in women clearing cervical HPV infection. Measured with immunoSEQ multiplex PCR; TCRdb has only the in-frame clones, and not every one. This repertoire includes tens of thousands of clones. Sequencing used blood buffy coat. The receptors derive from a woman between 18 and 70 years old with a cervical HPV16 infection that either progressed to CIN3+ or cleared (not recorded which).

As for this clone: The read ends 3 residues early relative to the CDR3; the germline J gene fills the gap. The V call is TRBV7-2, the J call TRBJ2-7, with D tentatively TRBD1 (5 bases). This CDR3 spans 13 amino acids. CDR1 and CDR2 from the germline V gene are SGHTA and FQGNSA. V lost 3 bases and J lost 2, with 8 bases in between. CDR3 residues: CASSLDNTYEQYF. The sequenced CDR3 bases are TGTGCCAGCAGCTTGGACAATACCTACGAG. Combining the CDR3 with reference TRBV7-2 and TRBJ2-7 gives the whole variable domain GAGVSQSPSNKVTEKGKDVELRCDPISGHTALYWYRQSLGQGLEFLIYFQGNSAPDKSGLPSDRFSAERTGGSVSTLTIQRTQQEDSAVYLCASSLDNTYEQYFGPGTRLTVT.

Of note for this clone: The read ends 3 residues early relative to the CDR3; the germline J gene fills the gap. The chain links TRBV12-3 or TRBV12-4 to TRBJ2-3; 8 nucleotides align to TRBD2. V lost 5 bases and J lost 8; bases outside the gene matches: 3. The CDR3 has 12 amino acids. The CDR3 protein is CASSGSGGTQYF. The CDR3 DNA, read in part, is TGTGCCAGCAGTGGGAGCGGGGGTACG.

Turning to this clone: The CDR3 goes on 3 residues after the read ends, and that part is filled in from the germline J gene. The V call is TRBV7-6, the J call TRBJ2-7; perhaps TRBD1 as D (6 bases). Trimming took 5 bases from V and 3 from J, leaving 14 bases between them. Looked up from germline, CDR1 is SGHVS and CDR2 is FNYEAQ. This CDR3 is 14 amino acids long. The covered CDR3 bases are TGTGCCAGCAGCCCAAGGGTAGGGGGCTACGAG. It encodes CASSPRVGGYE. The full CDR3 protein reads CASSPRVGGYEQYF.

About this clone itself: With the read ending 3 residues before the CDR3 end, the germline J gene is used to fill in that end. The chain joins TRBV9 to TRBJ1-3; 8 bases match TRBD1. The germline gives CDR1 SGDLS, CDR2 YYNGEE. The J segment lost 4 bases and the V segment lost 3 bases, leaving 15 bases of the junction unmatched. The CDR3 consists of 18 residues. The CDR3 region is CASSARTGGKGTGNTIYF. The CDR3 bases that were read are TGTGCCAGCAGCGCTAGAACAGGGGGAAAGGGGACAGGAAACACC.

Worth noting for this clone: From the germline J gene comes the end of the CDR3, since the read stops 3 residues before it. The chain employs TRBV7-2 and TRBJ2-4; no clear D gene. Germline loops: CDR1 SGHTA, CDR2 FQGNSA. CDR3 length: 12 residues. The CDR3 reads CASSARSYGQYF. The CDR3 DNA, read in part, is TGTGCCAGCAGCGCCCGAAGCTATGGT.